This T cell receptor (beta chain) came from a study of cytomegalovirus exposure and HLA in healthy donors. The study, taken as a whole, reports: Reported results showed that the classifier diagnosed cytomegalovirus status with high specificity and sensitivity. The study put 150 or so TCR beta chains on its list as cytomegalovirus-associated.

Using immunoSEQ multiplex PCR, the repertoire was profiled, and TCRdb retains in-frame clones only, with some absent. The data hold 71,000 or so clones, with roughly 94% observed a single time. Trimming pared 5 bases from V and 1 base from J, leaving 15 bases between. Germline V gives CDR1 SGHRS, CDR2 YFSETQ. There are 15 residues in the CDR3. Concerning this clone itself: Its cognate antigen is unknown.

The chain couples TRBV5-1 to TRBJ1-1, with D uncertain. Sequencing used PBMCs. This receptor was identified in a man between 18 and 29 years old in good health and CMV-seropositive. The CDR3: CASREISLGNTEAFF. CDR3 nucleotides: TGCGCCAGCAGGGAGATTTCGTTGGGGAACACTGAAGCTTTCTTT. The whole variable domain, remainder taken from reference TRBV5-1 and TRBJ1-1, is KAGVTQTPRYLIKTRGQQVTLSCSPISGHRSVSWYQQTPGQGLQFLFEYFSETQRNKGNFPGRFSGRQFSNSRSEMNVSTLELGDSALYLCASREISLGNTEAFFGQGTRLTVV.